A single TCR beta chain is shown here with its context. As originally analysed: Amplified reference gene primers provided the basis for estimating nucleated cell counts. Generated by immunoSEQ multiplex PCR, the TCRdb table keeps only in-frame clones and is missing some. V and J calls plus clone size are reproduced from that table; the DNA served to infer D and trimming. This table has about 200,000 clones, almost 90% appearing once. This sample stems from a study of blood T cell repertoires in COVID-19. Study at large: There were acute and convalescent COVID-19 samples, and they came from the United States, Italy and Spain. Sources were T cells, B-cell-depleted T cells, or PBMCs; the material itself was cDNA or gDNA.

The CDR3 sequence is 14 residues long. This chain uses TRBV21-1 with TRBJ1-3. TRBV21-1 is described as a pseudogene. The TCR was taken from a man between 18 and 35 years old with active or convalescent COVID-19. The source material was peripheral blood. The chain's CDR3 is CAIKRSTSGNTIYF. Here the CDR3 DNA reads TGTGCCATCAAGAGGTCGACCTCTGGAAACACCATATATTTT.